One and the same sample provided the 27 T cell receptor beta chains below, sequenced in a study of blood T cell repertoires in COVID-19 (TCRdb year 2020). Library generation was performed with the immunoSEQ multiplex PCR assay. Entries here come from immuneACCESS through TCRdb and include only in-frame sequences with V and J called. Some clones fail to appear in such tables; in the studies checked, an unresolved V gene covers under half of the shortfall, and the cause of the remainder is unknown. The sample data list approximately 300,000 clones, and approximately 90% of these were observed just once. The ten largest account for roughly 3.7% of the sample. What was sequenced was peripheral blood. The source is a woman aged 40 to 55 with acute or convalescent COVID-19.

The chain joins TRBV13 to TRBJ1-2; 9 nucleotides line up with TRBD1. Germline CDR1 reads PRHDT; CDR2 reads FYEKMQ (reference sequence). Losses at the gene ends were 5 bases for V and 8 bases for J; bases not matched to a gene: 3. The length of the CDR3 is 12 residues. This CDR3 is CASSRQGDGYTF. The CDR3 nucleotides read TGTGCCAGCAGCCGACAGGGGGACGGCTACACCTTC.

The chain recombines TRBV28 with TRBJ1-2; D is unresolved. Deletions cut 3 bases from V and 8 bases from J, with 13 bases between. CDR1 is MDHEN, CDR2 SYDVKM, per germline. This CDR3 comprises 13 residues. This CDR3 reads CASSFEVLGGYTF. Here the CDR3 DNA reads TGTGCCAGCAGTTTTGAGGTCCTAGGCGGCTACACCTTC.

As regards this clone: Other DNA variants within this sample encode the same CDR3. The chain couples TRBV3-1 (or the pseudogene TRBV3-2) to TRBJ1-3; D is perhaps TRBD1 (5 bases). V was trimmed by 2 bases and J by 2 bases, leaving 7 bases between them. The V gene's germline CDR1 is LGHDT and CDR2 YNNKEL (reference sequence). The CDR3 covers 14 residues. CDR3 loop: CASSQKGTGNTIYF. For the CDR3, the DNA is TGTGCCAGCAGCCAAAAGGGGACTGGAAACACCATATATTTT.

V and J are TRBV2 and TRBJ1-1; 7 positions agree with TRBD1. This CDR3 has 13 amino acids. Per germline, CDR1 SNHLY and CDR2 FYNNEI. Trimming took 6 bases from V and 3 from J; bases not matched to a gene: 4. In nucleotides, the CDR3 is TGTGCCAGCAGGCAGGGGGTGTACACTGAAGCTTTCTTT. It encodes CASRQGVYTEAFF.

The chain has TRBV13 and TRBJ2-6; a weak D match, TRBD1 (5 bases). Germline values: CDR1 PRHDT, CDR2 FYEKMQ (reference sequence). V lost 6 bases and J 0 bases, leaving 15 bases between the germline ends. The CDR3 extends over 17 amino acids. CDR3 in DNA: TGTGCCAGCAGTGATAGGGGTACCCTCTCTGGGGCCAACGTCCTGACTTTC. Amino acids: CASSDRGTLSGANVLTF.

The chain couples TRBV5-6 to TRBJ2-5; D might be TRBD2 (6 bases). From germline, CDR1 is SGHDT and CDR2 YYEEEE. The CDR3 totals 14 residues. The germline V and J ends were trimmed by 7 bases and 5 bases, with 18 bases remaining between them. DNA of the CDR3: TGTGCCAGCGAACCAATTCGGGGGATCGAGACCCAGTACTTC. Its protein is CASEPIRGIETQYF.

This chain joins TRBV7-6 and TRBJ1-1; D may be TRBD1 (5 bases). Trimming removed 1 base at V and 5 bases at J, with 11 bases between. Germline V lookup: CDR1 SGHVS, CDR2 FNYEAQ. The CDR3 is 14 amino acids. The CDR3 DNA reads as TGTGCCAGCAGCTTAGGCGGCAGGGCAACTGAAGCTTTCTTT. It yields the protein CASSLGGRATEAFF.

This clone was observed a few times. V gene TRBV20-1 combines with J gene TRBJ1-2; 9 bases agree with TRBD1. The V and J ends lost 3 bases and 2 bases, in that order; junction bases with no gene match: 7. Germline loops: CDR1 DFQATT, CDR2 SNEGSKA (reference sequence). The CDR3 extends over 15 amino acids. The CDR3 bases are TGCAGTGCTAGTGCCGGCGGACAGGGGAACTATGGCTACACCTTC. Encoded protein: CSASAGGQGNYGYTF.

V is TRBV7-3 and J is TRBJ2-1; a possible D gene is TRBD2 (5 bases). The CDR3 totals 19 residues. With 1 base removed from V and 6 bases from J, the gap between germline ends came to 25 bases. Looked up from germline, CDR1 is SGHTA and CDR2 is FQGTGA. CDR3: CASSLRSGREGFGSNEQFF. The CDR3 coding sequence is TGTGCCAGCAGCTTAAGAAGCGGTAGGGAAGGGTTTGGTAGCAATGAGCAGTTCTTC.

V and J are TRBV18 and TRBJ2-3, with D maybe TRBD2 (7 bases). The CDR3 sequence is 15 residues long. Trimming removed 6 bases at V and 1 base at J, with 14 bases between. In germline, CDR1 is KGHSH, CDR2 LQKENI. This chain's CDR3 is CASSARGAGTDTQYF. The CDR3 nucleotides are TGTGCCAGCTCCGCCCGGGGGGCGGGCACAGATACGCAGTATTTT. Drawing the rest from reference TRBV18 and TRBJ2-3, the complete variable domain is NAGVMQNPRHLVRRRGQEARLRCSPMKGHSHVYWYRQLPEEGLKFMVYLQKENIIDESGMPKERFSAEFPKEGPSILRIQQVVRGDSAAYFCASSARGAGTDTQYFGPGTRLTVL.

The chain employs TRBV11-2 and TRBJ2-5, with TRBD1 identical over 7 bases. CDR1 and CDR2 from the germline V gene are SGHAT and FQNNGV. The V and J ends lost 0 bases and 5 bases, in that order; junction bases with no gene match: 3. The CDR3 extends over 14 amino acids. In DNA, the CDR3 is TGTGCCAGCAGCTTAGACAGGGGGTGGGAGACCCAGTACTTC. Protein: CASSLDRGWETQYF.

The rearrangement joins TRBV6-2 or TRBV6-3 to TRBJ1-5; 7 nucleotides match TRBD1. CDR1 and CDR2 from the germline V gene are MNHEY and SVGEGT. J gave up 4 bases and V 5 bases, and 5 bases lay outside the gene matches. CDR3 length equals 14 residues. In DNA form, the CDR3 reads TGTGCCAGCAGTGAGCTGACAGGGAATCAGCCCCAGCATTTT. It is translated as CASSELTGNQPQHF.

The CDR3 DNA follows: TGCGCCAGCAGTGAGTCCGGAGGGACAGGTCCCTACGAGCAGTACGTC. Protein product: CASSESGGTGPYEQYV. The chain uses TRBV10-2 and TRBJ2-7; 8 nucleotides agree with TRBD1. With V trimmed by 0 bases and J by 2 bases, 6 bases remained unmatched. CDR1 is WSHSY, CDR2 SAAADI, per germline. This CDR3 contains 16 residues.

The chain employs TRBV19 and TRBJ2-5, with D possibly matching TRBD2 (6 bases). The CDR3 spans 15 residues. Per the germline V gene, CDR1 is LNHDA and CDR2 is SQIVND (reference sequence). V shed 4 bases and J shed 2 bases, with 14 bases lying between them. CDR3 residues: CASSRLGVKQETQYF. The CDR3 bases are TGTGCCAGTAGTAGACTAGGGGTGAAGCAAGAGACCCAGTACTTC.

The chain is built from TRBV27 and TRBJ2-5; 8 nucleotides align to TRBD2. The J segment lost 2 bases and the V segment lost 0 bases, leaving 8 bases of the junction unmatched. CDR3 length: 17 residues. Germline V gene lookup returns CDR1 MNHEY and CDR2 SMNVEV (reference sequence). CDR3 bases: TGTGCCAGCAGTTTATCCCTTAGCGGGGAACATCAAGAGACCCAGTACTTC. Translation gives CASSLSLSGEHQETQYF.

This clone was detected once. V gene TRBV5-4 combines with J gene TRBJ1-6; D remains unclear. CDR3 length: 14 residues. Trimming pared 5 bases from V and 5 bases from J, leaving 11 bases between. Germline CDR1 SGHNT, CDR2 YYREEE (reference sequence). In DNA, the CDR3 is TGTGCCAGCAGTTTGTTACATGATAATTCACCCCTCCACTTT. Protein sequence: CASSLLHDNSPLHF.

The chain links TRBV27 to TRBJ1-1; D is ambiguous. The CDR3 extends over 16 amino acids. From germline, CDR1 is MNHEY and CDR2 SMNVEV (reference sequence). V was cut by 5 bases and J by 0 bases, with 16 bases left in between. CDR3 sequence reads: CASSPLSGGMNTEAFF. The CDR3 nucleotides are TGTGCCAGCAGTCCCCTCAGTGGAGGCATGAACACTGAAGCTTTCTTT.

The chain is built from TRBV10-3 and TRBJ1-5; the match to TRBD1 covers 8 bases. Germline CDR1 and CDR2: ENHRY and SYGVKD. This CDR3 comprises 13 residues. Germline trimming cut 6 bases from V and 6 bases from J; bases unmatched to any gene: 4. The CDR3 is CAISRGPSQPQHF. The CDR3 DNA reads TGTGCCATCAGCAGGGGGCCTAGTCAGCCCCAGCATTTT.

In DNA form, the CDR3 reads TGTGCCAGCAGCTTGGCACCGGGACAGGGGAACTACGAGCAGTACGTC. Residues: CASSLAPGQGNYEQYV. The chain recombines TRBV5-5 with TRBJ2-7, with TRBD1 matching over 10 bases. This CDR3 contains 16 residues. Germline assignment: CDR1 SGHKS and CDR2 YYEKEE (reference sequence). The V segment lost 0 bases and the J segment 3 bases; nucleotides outside the gene matches: 6.

This chain joins TRBV7-3 and TRBJ2-3; possible D gene TRBD2, 5 bases. This CDR3 spans 15 amino acids. Trimming removed 1 base from V and 6 bases from J, with 14 bases in between. Germline V lookup: CDR1 SGHTA, CDR2 FQGTGA. CDR3 DNA: TGTGCCAGCAGCTTAAACGGTCTAGCCCCCGATACGCAGTATTTT. Amino acid sequence: CASSLNGLAPDTQYF.

The rearrangement joins TRBV21-1 to TRBJ1-4; TRBD1 reflects the table's D call only, with no check against the DNA. TRBV21-1 is an annotated pseudogene. This CDR3 spans 17 amino acids. CDR3 amino acids: CASRGPTGDITDEKLFF. The CDR3 DNA reads TGTGCCAGCAGGGGGCCGACAGGGGACATAACTGATGAAAAACTGTTTTTT.

This clone showed up just once. This chain connects TRBV18 to TRBJ1-1, with D unclear. From germline, CDR1 is KGHSH and CDR2 LQKENI. The CDR3 runs to 14 residues. Trimming removed 1 base from V and 0 bases from J, with 6 bases in between. CDR3 region: CASSPRDMNTEAFF. For the CDR3, the DNA is TGTGCCAGCTCACCACGCGATATGAACACTGAAGCTTTCTTT. Complete variable domain (other parts from reference TRBV18 and TRBJ1-1): NAGVMQNPRHLVRRRGQEARLRCSPMKGHSHVYWYRQLPEEGLKFMVYLQKENIIDESGMPKERFSAEFPKEGPSILRIQQVVRGDSAAYFCASSPRDMNTEAFFGQGTRLTVV.

V gene TRBV11-1 combines with J gene TRBJ2-5, with 9 positions matching TRBD1. V lost 4 bases and J lost 4; bases outside the gene matches: 7. The CDR3 totals 15 residues. In germline, CDR1 is SGHAT, CDR2 FQDESV (reference sequence). CDR3 region: CASSSPGQGRETQYF. CDR3 nucleotide sequence: TGTGCCAGCAGCTCGCCGGGACAGGGAAGAGAGACCCAGTACTTC.

In its sample, this clone was seen once. This rearrangement joins TRBV5-4 to TRBJ2-3; TRBD2 is a possible D gene (6 bases). The CDR3 spans 17 residues. V lost 0 bases and J 5 bases, leaving 19 bases between the germline ends. Per germline, CDR1 SGHNT and CDR2 YYREEE (reference sequence). CDR3 in amino acids: CASSLGPTSSSGDTQYF. The CDR3 nucleotides are TGTGCCAGCAGCTTGGGACCTACTAGCTCCAGTGGAGATACGCAGTATTTT.

The rearrangement links TRBV11-2 to TRBJ1-2; no definite D call. The CDR3 totals 13 residues. Trimming took 2 bases from V and 4 from J, leaving 8 bases between them. Germline V lookup: CDR1 SGHAT, CDR2 FQNNGV. The CDR3 sequence: CASSLNPSYGYTF. The CDR3 bases are TGTGCCAGCAGCTTAAACCCCAGCTATGGCTACACCTTC.

This clone occurred once. V is TRBV7-8 and J is TRBJ2-3; 7 nucleotides agree with TRBD2. V lost 5 bases, J lost 0 bases, and 20 bases stayed unmatched. The CDR3 consists of 20 residues. CDR1 is SGHVS, CDR2 FQNEAQ, per germline. CDR3 region: CASSPEGRLAASFSTDTQYF. In DNA, the CDR3 is TGTGCCAGCAGCCCCGAGGGGCGGCTAGCGGCCTCTTTTAGCACAGATACGCAGTATTTT. Filled out from reference TRBV7-8 and TRBJ2-3, the complete variable domain reads GAGVSQSPRYKVAKRGQDVALRCDPISGHVSLFWYQQALGQGPEFLTYFQNEAQLDKSGLPSDRFFAERPEGSVSTLKIQRTQQEDSAVYLCASSPEGRLAASFSTDTQYFGPGTRLTVL.

The J gene is TRBJ2-7, the V gene TRBV11-2; 9 positions match TRBD1. The CDR3 totals 14 residues. Trimming removed 1 base from V and 5 bases from J; junction bases left unmatched: 3. Germline V gene sequence: CDR1 SGHAT, CDR2 FQNNGV. The CDR3 region is CASSLADRGDEQYV. CDR3 nucleotide sequence: TGTGCCAGCAGCTTAGCCGACAGGGGGGACGAGCAGTACGTC.